One and the same sample provided the 10 T cell receptor beta chains below, sequenced in a study of T cell responses to AZD1222 COVID-19 vaccine. TCRdb keeps only in-frame clones here, not all; method: immunoSEQ multiplex PCR. Of 150,000 or so clones listed, about nine tenths are singletons. The source material was peripheral blood, sampled on day 0 of AZD1222 vaccination. Receptor source: an adult in good health.

The chain carries TRBV28 and TRBJ1-1; no reliable D call. CDR1 and CDR2 (germline): MDHEN, SYDVKM. This CDR3 contains 13 residues. The V end lost 2 bases, the J end lost 11 bases, and 15 bases lay between the germline ends. In DNA, the CDR3 is TGTGCCAGCAGTTTAGGTCCGGGAGCCCTTGCTTTCTTT. It yields the protein CASSLGPGALAFF.

The chain has TRBV28 and TRBJ1-6; tentatively, D is TRBD1 (5 bases). V gave up 3 bases and J gave up 10 bases, with 10 bases separating them. CDR3 size: 13 residues. The germline V gene encodes CDR1 MDHEN and CDR2 SYDVKM. The CDR3 sequence: CASSLAGTSPLHF. CDR3 coding DNA: TGTGCCAGCAGTTTGGCAGGGACCTCACCCCTCCACTTT.

The CDR3 spells CSVEGGTGTPAYNEQFF. The CDR3 bases are TGCAGCGTTGAAGGGGGAACCGGGACACCTGCCTACAATGAGCAGTTCTTC. This sequence joins TRBV29-1 and TRBJ2-1, with D possibly TRBD1 on 6 matching bases. V lost 1 base to trimming and J lost 2 bases, with 18 bases between them. The CDR3 is made up of 17 amino acids. Looked up from germline, CDR1 is SQVTM and CDR2 is ANQGSEA.

V and J are TRBV5-1 and TRBJ2-7, with TRBD1 matching over 7 bases. With 1 base clipped from V and 2 bases from J, the junction kept 6 bases outside the gene matches. This CDR3 contains 15 residues. Per the germline V gene, CDR1 is SGHRS and CDR2 is YFSETQ. In nucleotides, the CDR3 is TGCGCCAGCAGCTTGATGGGACAGCCGACCTACGAGCAGTACTTC. Amino acid sequence: CASSLMGQPTYEQYF.

The chain joins TRBV5-1 to TRBJ2-3; perhaps TRBD2 as D (6 bases). The germline V and J ends were trimmed by 4 bases and 2 bases, with 20 bases remaining between them. This CDR3 contains 17 residues. Germline CDR1 SGHRS, CDR2 YFSETQ. CDR3 sequence: CASSLPLGAGYTDTQYF. The CDR3 nucleotides read TGCGCCAGCAGCCTGCCCCTCGGTGCGGGGTACACAGATACGCAGTATTTT.

The chain recombines TRBV5-1 with TRBJ1-1; D uncertain. V was clipped by 0 bases and J by 1 base, with 13 bases between them. The CDR3 covers 16 residues. In germline, CDR1 is SGHRS, CDR2 YFSETQ. Written as DNA, the CDR3 is TGCGCCAGCAGCTTGGATTTCCCGCGACAGAACACTGAAGCTTTCTTT. This sequence encodes CASSLDFPRQNTEAFF.

This chain joins TRBV28 and TRBJ2-5, with a possible D match to TRBD1 (5 bases). The CDR3 runs 16 residues. V dropped 2 bases and J dropped 4 bases, with 17 bases sitting between them. Per germline, CDR1 MDHEN and CDR2 SYDVKM. CDR3 coding DNA: TGTGCCAGCAGTTTACGCAACTTTTCAGGGCGAGAGACCCAGTACTTC. The encoded protein is CASSLRNFSGRETQYF.

The chain links TRBV28 to TRBJ2-7; the D gene is possibly TRBD1 (5 bases). The V and J ends lost 2 bases and 2 bases respectively, with 13 bases between them. The germline V gene encodes CDR1 MDHEN and CDR2 SYDVKM. The CDR3 runs 15 residues. In DNA, the CDR3 is TGTGCCAGCAGTTTAGGAGCCCAGGGAACCTACGAGCAGTACTTC. This translates into CASSLGAQGTYEQYF.

The CDR3: CASSPAGGTQYF. CDR3 nucleotide sequence: TGTGCCAGCAGCCCAGCTGGCGGGACCCAGTACTTC. V gene TRBV7-2 combines with J gene TRBJ2-5; D unclear. The germline V gene has CDR1 SGHTA and CDR2 FQGNSA. The CDR3 consists of 12 residues. V lost 5 bases and J 7 bases, leaving 11 bases between the germline ends.

On this clone: Its ends do not fully match the called genes, so a read error is possible. CDR3 residues: CASSFEPSQPQHF. The CDR3 DNA sequence: TGTGCCAGTAGTTTCGAGCCCAGTCAGCCCCAGCATTTT. The V gene is TRBV12-3 or TRBV12-4, the J gene TRBJ1-5; D gene ambiguous. The CDR3 contains 13 residues.